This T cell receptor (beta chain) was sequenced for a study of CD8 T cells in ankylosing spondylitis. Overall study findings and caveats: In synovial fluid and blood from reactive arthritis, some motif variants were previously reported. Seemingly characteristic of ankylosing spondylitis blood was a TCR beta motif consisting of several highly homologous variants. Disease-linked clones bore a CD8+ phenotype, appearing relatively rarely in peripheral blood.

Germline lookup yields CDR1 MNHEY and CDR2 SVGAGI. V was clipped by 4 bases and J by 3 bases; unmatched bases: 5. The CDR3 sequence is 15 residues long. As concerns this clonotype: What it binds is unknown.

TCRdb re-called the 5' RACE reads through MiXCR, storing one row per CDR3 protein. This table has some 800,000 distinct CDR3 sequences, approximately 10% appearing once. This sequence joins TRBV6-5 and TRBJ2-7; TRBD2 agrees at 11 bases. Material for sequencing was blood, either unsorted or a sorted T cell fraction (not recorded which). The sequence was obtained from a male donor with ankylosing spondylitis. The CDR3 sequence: CASSSETSGVYEQYF. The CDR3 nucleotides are TGTGCCAGCAGTTCCGAGACTAGCGGGGTCTACGAGCAGTACTTC.